This is a list of T cell receptor beta chains from one sample in a study of T cell responses to AZD1222 COVID-19 vaccine. TCRdb's copy holds only in-frame clones and misses some; the assay was immunoSEQ multiplex PCR. The sample lists roughly 150,000 clones, roughly 88% occurring once. Sequenced material: peripheral blood, taken on day 0 of AZD1222 vaccination. The receptors stem from an adult in good health. CDR3s include the opening cysteine and the closing phenylalanine or tryptophan. Each record gives: V gene, J gene, CDR3 protein.

>TRBV11-3|TRBJ2-7
CASSLTVASYEQYF
>TRBV5-4|TRBJ1-6
CASSPSGFGSPLHF
>TRBV6-5|TRBJ1-3
CASSKGQAQGTIYF
>TRBV27|TRBJ2-1
CASSRRTGGSDEQFF
>TRBV6-5|TRBJ2-5
CASRVAQETQYF
>TRBV12-3/TRBV12-4|TRBJ2-3
CASSFTDTQYF
>TRBV29-1|TRBJ1-2
CSVEGHRASNYGYTF
>TRBV15|TRBJ1-1
CATSRDRRQGGNTEAFF
>TRBV30|TRBJ1-5
CAWSVGAGQMIQPQHF
>TRBV5-1|TRBJ2-5
CASSRLALQETQYF
>TRBV7-8|TRBJ2-3
CASSRTLTSGPKGWSTDTQYF
>TRBV7-3|TRBJ2-1
CASSSGLATYNEQFF
>TRBV6-6|TRBJ2-2
CASSTSTGGTGELFF
>TRBV19|TRBJ1-1
CASRDSGTVADETFF
>TRBV6-5|TRBJ1-1
CASSSRTGYTEAFF
>TRBV28|TRBJ1-2
CASLGHNNYGYTF
>TRBV4-3|TRBJ2-5
CASSQDTSGSPTETQYF